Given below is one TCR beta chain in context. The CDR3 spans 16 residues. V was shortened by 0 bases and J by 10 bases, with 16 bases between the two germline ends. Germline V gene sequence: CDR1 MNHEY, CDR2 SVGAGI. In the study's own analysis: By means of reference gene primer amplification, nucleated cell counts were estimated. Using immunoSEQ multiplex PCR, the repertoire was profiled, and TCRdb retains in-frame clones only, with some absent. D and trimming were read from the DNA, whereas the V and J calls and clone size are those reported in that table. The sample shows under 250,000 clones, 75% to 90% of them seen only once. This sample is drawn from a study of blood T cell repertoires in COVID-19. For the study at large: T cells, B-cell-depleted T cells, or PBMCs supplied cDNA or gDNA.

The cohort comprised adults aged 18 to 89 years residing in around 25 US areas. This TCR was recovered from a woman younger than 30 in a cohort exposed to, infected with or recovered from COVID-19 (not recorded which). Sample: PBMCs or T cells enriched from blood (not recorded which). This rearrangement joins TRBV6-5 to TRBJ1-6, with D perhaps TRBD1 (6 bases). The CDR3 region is CASSYSGTAGASPLHF. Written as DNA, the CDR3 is TGTGCCAGCAGTTACTCGGGGACCGCAGGGGCCTCACCCCTCCACTTT.